Below, 9 T cell receptor beta chains from the same sample are listed, as sequenced in a study of Ad26.COV2.S vaccination and SARS-CoV-2 variants. Specified treatment: 15 to 20 received Ad26.COV2.S at low or high dose, single or two shots; several received placebo; per-sample allocation not given. Day 63 following the first vaccine or placebo injection was when the samples were taken. Generated by immunoSEQ multiplex PCR, the TCRdb table keeps only in-frame clones and is missing some. The sample records some 320,000 clones, around 81% being singletons. The specimen comprised peripheral blood, sampled in a trial of Ad26.COV2.S vaccine versus placebo. The source is a person aged 18-60 years who received the Ad26.COV2.S COVID-19 vaccine or a placebo.

The J gene is TRBJ1-1, the V gene TRBV6-5; no definite D call. This CDR3 comprises 13 residues. Trimming shortened V by 2 bases and J by 6 bases, and 10 bases separated the two germline ends. Germline assignment: CDR1 MNHEY and CDR2 SVGAGI. The chain's CDR3 is CASSYEGLSEAFF. In DNA, the CDR3 is TGTGCCAGCAGTTACGAGGGCCTGTCTGAAGCTTTCTTT.

The rearrangement joins TRBV7-2 to TRBJ1-6, with 7 positions matching TRBD1. The germline gives CDR1 SGHTA, CDR2 FQGNSA. Unmatched junction bases numbered 7, after V lost 5 bases and J lost 9 bases. The CDR3 sequence is 14 residues long. CDR3 in amino acids: CASSHPGQFSPLHF. Written as DNA, the CDR3 is TGTGCCAGCAGCCACCCGGGACAGTTTTCACCCCTCCACTTT. Variable domain in full (rest from reference TRBV7-2 and TRBJ1-6): GAGVSQSPSNKVTEKGKDVELRCDPISGHTALYWYRQSLGQGLEFLIYFQGNSAPDKSGLPSDRFSAERTGGSVSTLTIQRTQQEDSAVYLCASSHPGQFSPLHFGNGTRLTVT.

This clone was recorded only once. The chain is built from TRBV19 and TRBJ1-2; D uncertain. The CDR3 consists of 14 residues. With 2 bases removed from V and 4 bases from J, the gap between germline ends came to 11 bases. Germline loops: CDR1 LNHDA, CDR2 SQIVND (reference sequence). The CDR3 region is CASSIRGRPYGYTF. CDR3 coding DNA: TGTGCCAGTAGTATAAGAGGGAGGCCCTATGGCTACACCTTC.

This chain joins TRBV2 and TRBJ2-1, with D maybe TRBD1 (6 bases). The germline V gene has CDR1 SNHLY and CDR2 FYNNEI. V gave up 9 bases and J gave up 1 base, with 13 bases separating them. The CDR3 loop spans 14 amino acids. This CDR3 reads CARGGTGSYNEQFF. As DNA, the CDR3 is TGTGCCAGAGGGGGAACTGGTTCCTACAATGAGCAGTTCTTC. Together with reference TRBV2 and TRBJ2-1, the CDR3 gives the full variable domain: EPEVTQTPSHQVTQMGQEVILRCVPISNHLYFYWYRQILGQKVEFLVSFYNNEISEKSEIFDDQFSVERPDGSNFTLKIRSTKLEDSAMYFCARGGTGSYNEQFFGPGTRLTVL.

This clone has only a few counts. The rearrangement links TRBV6-5 to TRBJ1-5; D is possibly TRBD1 (6 bases). The germline CDR1 and CDR2 sequences are MNHEY and SVGAGI. Trimming stripped 6 bases from V and 7 bases from J, with 10 bases between. The CDR3 extends over 12 amino acids. The CDR3 sequence is CASSTGMQPQHF. The CDR3 bases are TGTGCCAGCAGCACAGGGATGCAGCCCCAGCATTTT.

The genes are TRBV5-6 and TRBJ1-4, with D uncertain. Trimming left V 4 bases short and J 3 bases short, with 19 bases between. This CDR3 is 17 amino acids long. The germline gives CDR1 SGHDT, CDR2 YYEEEE. CDR3 residues: CASSPPLSGTSNEKLFF. CDR3 DNA sequence: TGTGCCAGCAGCCCGCCCTTGTCCGGAACGTCTAATGAAAAACTGTTTTTT.

This clone occurred a few times. The chain employs TRBV6-5 and TRBJ2-2, with 10 bases matching TRBD1. Germline assignment: CDR1 MNHEY and CDR2 SVGAGI. The trim removed 6 bases at V and 3 bases at J, leaving 4 bases unmatched. This CDR3 comprises 15 residues. CDR3 coding DNA: TGTGCCAGCAGGAGACAGGGGGCGGACACCGGGGAGCTGTTTTTT. Its protein is CASRRQGADTGELFF.

A word on this clone: One end of the junction fails to match germline, which may point to a read error. The chain carries TRBV7-2 and TRBJ1-3; 7 bases fit TRBD1. The CDR3 covers 15 residues. Per germline, CDR1 SGHTA and CDR2 FQGNSA. This chain's CDR3 is CASSLGTGEGTTIYF. The CDR3 DNA sequence: TGTGCCAGCAGCTTAGGAACAGGGGAGGGAACCACCATATATTTT.

The chain is built from TRBV18 and TRBJ2-7; D gene ambiguous. Germline V gene sequence: CDR1 KGHSH, CDR2 LQKENI. The CDR3 totals 17 residues. V lost 2 bases to trimming and J lost 2 bases, with 19 bases between them. CDR3 residues: CASSPNQQGLGTYEQYF. CDR3 DNA: TGTGCCAGCTCACCAAACCAACAAGGGCTAGGGACCTACGAGCAGTACTTC. Full variable domain (remainder filled in from reference TRBV18 and TRBJ2-7): NAGVMQNPRHLVRRRGQEARLRCSPMKGHSHVYWYRQLPEEGLKFMVYLQKENIIDESGMPKERFSAEFPKEGPSILRIQQVVRGDSAAYFCASSPNQQGLGTYEQYFGPGTRLTVT.